This TCR beta chain is drawn from a study of vaccination and CD4 T cells after COVID-19 (dated by TCRdb to the early 2020s). Some background on the complete study: Convalescent patients had a positive SARS-CoV-2 result on nasal swab PCR, and of these patients, several had mild disease and one had severe disease. The convalescent cohort included six males and four females, with two Hispanic individuals, seven Caucasians, two Asians and one multiracial person. Two doses of either the Pfizer-BioNTech BNT162b2 vaccine (n=8) or the Moderna mRNA-1273 vaccine (n=2) were administered to participants. Post-COVID blood samples were collected from convalescent patients a median of approximately 100 days after diagnosis, with a range of roughly 30 to 170 days. The time from the second vaccine dose to post-vaccine blood sampling had a median of approximately 72 days and ranged from roughly 13 to 241 days. For three convalescent patients, samples were collected at an early post-vaccination timepoint (day 14) as well as at a late post-vaccination timepoint (days 161 to 241). Culture stimuli were overlapping spike peptide pools from SARS-CoV-2 and from the common cold coronaviruses HCoV-NL63, HCoV-OC43 and HCoV-229E. In control cultures, a CEFX viral epitope pool was used as positive control, an HIV-1 Nef peptide pool was used as negative control, or no peptide was added. The spike-specific CD4+ TCR repertoire was compared before and after mRNA vaccination in fewer than eleven COVID-19 convalescent patients and a few infection-naive healthy vaccine recipients.

The investigation overall reported the following: Relatively few convalescent patients were included in the study, and early timepoints after natural infection were not analyzed. Nearly all vaccine-specific clones in convalescent patients (304 of 307) were mono-reactive for SARS-CoV-2 spike rather than cross-reactive with common cold coronaviruses. In convalescent patients, a median around 83% of post-vaccine SARS-CoV-2-reactive clones were detected only after vaccination, and vaccine-specific priming was suggested by this finding. An increase in the median number of SARS-CoV-2-reactive clonotypes from 20 to 25 after infection to approximately 41 after vaccination was observed, but the change was not found to be significant.

CDR1 and CDR2 are read off the germline V gene (reference sequence) as DFQATT and SNEGSKA. Inclusive of the bounding cysteine and phenylalanine, the CDR3 is 15 residues long. Of all the DNA, just the CDR3 is kept, 45 bases in frame from base 1. V is pared back by 0 bases and J by 3 bases, with 14 bases lying between the germline termini. The time point label for this specimen denotes: late sampling 161 to 241 days after vaccination in three convalescent patients. The sample's treatment or condition label, decoded: 10-day PBMC culture with coronavirus spike peptide pools or control peptides (ViraFEST assay). The ViraFEST assay was used in the study, in which antigen-specific T cells were expanded with peptide pools and expanded clonotypes were subsequently identified by TCR sequencing. The convalescent patients' positive SARS-CoV-2 PCR tests fell between March and December 2020, which was before the Alpha, Beta and Delta variants emerged in the United States. Each well held 2.2 million or so PBMCs cultured in IMDM containing roughly 5.4% human AB serum and approximately 9.8 IU/ml IL-2, with about 10 ug/ml peptide pools added. Half of the culture medium was replaced with fresh IL-2-containing medium on days 3 and 7. Once the cells had been in culture for less than 12 days, the EasySep CD4+ T cell isolation kit was used to isolate CD4+ T cells by negative selection. PBMCs were separated from whole blood using Ficoll-Paque Plus gradient centrifugation and then either used fresh or cryopreserved at -140C. Each culture condition was generally run in triplicate wells.

The library was made by PCR. At the Johns Hopkins FTIC core, DNA from the cultured CD4+ T cells underwent TCR sequencing with the Oncomine TCR Beta short-read assay. Genomic DNA was extracted from the cultured CD4+ T cells with the QIAamp micro DNA kit. Oncomine TCR Beta libraries from cultured CD4+ T cells were pooled using unique dual indexes and sequenced on an Illumina iSeq 100. In the source study's methods: Non-productive sequences were removed, and CDR3s not starting with C, not ending with F or W, or shorter than 7 amino acids were discarded. Antigen-specific clonotypes were identified using the MANAFEST web application through comparison of peptide-stimulated wells with reference and other culture wells. For a clone to be called positive, the clone needed an FDR below 0.05, an odds ratio above 5, and a productive frequency above 0.1% in at least two of three replicate wells. Clonotypes that were significantly expanded in both SARS-CoV-2 spike wells and at least one common cold coronavirus spike condition were defined as cross-reactive. Similarity between CDR3 sequences was evaluated in R version 3.6.1 using Levenshtein distances (stringdist) and unrooted phylogenetic trees (ape). TCRdb handled the public reads itself, with Q25 trimming in fastp and clone calling in MiXCR, and kept productive beta chains. Each record represents a unique CDR3 protein, reported with the most common genes and DNA among its rows. These V and J calls rely on TCRdb rather than the paper's analysis. This sample gives tens of thousands of distinct CDR3 sequences in total; around two fifths of them show up just once. The ten largest account for about 5.2% of the sample.

As to this clonotype: Its antigen specificity is not known. Base qualities were left out, and no much larger clone turns up one base away.

Recombination joined TRBV20-1 with TRBJ1-1, and the D gene may be TRBD1, 6 bases matching. This material consisted of CD4+ T cells from blood, cultured in vitro, taken about 7 months after SARS-CoV-2 vaccination. The receptor comes from a human donor who had recovered from COVID-19. The DNA is as follows: TGCAGTGCTAGAGATCGGGTGAGGGGGGACACTGAAGCTTTCTTT. This codes for CSARDRVRGDTEAFF.